This TCR beta chain was retrieved from a study of cytomegalovirus exposure and HLA in healthy donors. Findings and limits, study-wide: Analysis performed later found over 15,000 TCR beta sequences associated with HLA alleles at 0.05 false discovery rate. Cytomegalovirus status was reportedly diagnosed by the classifier with high specificity and sensitivity.

Points on this clone: Its antigen is unidentified.

The germline gives CDR1 SGHNT, CDR2 YYREEE (reference sequence). This CDR3 comprises 13 residues. The V end lost 4 bases, the J end lost 7 bases, and 14 bases lay between the germline ends. With 60 Vbeta and 13 Jbeta primers, the PCR was carried out. As originally analysed: Approximately 9.9 million of about 80 million unique TCR beta chains were shared, per a later count. Some clones are missing from TCRdb's copy, which holds only in-frame ones; the method was immunoSEQ multiplex PCR. V and J calls and clone size are as listed in that table; D and trimming were resolved from the DNA. The sample holds roughly 99,000 clones; roughly 80% are singletons and the top ten take approximately 2.2%.

The TCR sequence derives from a man in his thirties or forties in good health and CMV-seronegative. The specimen was PBMCs. The chain is built from TRBV5-4 and TRBJ1-2, with D perhaps TRBD1 (5 bases). As DNA, the CDR3 is TGTGCCAGCAGCCTAGACAGCCTAGGTGGCTACACCTTC. Its translation is CASSLDSLGGYTF.